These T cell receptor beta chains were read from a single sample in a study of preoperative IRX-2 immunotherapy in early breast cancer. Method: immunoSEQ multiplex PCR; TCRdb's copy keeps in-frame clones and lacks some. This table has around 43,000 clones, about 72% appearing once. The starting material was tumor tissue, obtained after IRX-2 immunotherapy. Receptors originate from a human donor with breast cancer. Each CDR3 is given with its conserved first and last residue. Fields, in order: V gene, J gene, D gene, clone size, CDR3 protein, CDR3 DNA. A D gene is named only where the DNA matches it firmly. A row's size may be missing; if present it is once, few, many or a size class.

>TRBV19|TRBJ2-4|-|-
CASMEWAKNIQYF
TGTGCCAGTATGGAGTGGGCCAAAAACATTCAGTACTTC
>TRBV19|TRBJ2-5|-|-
CASRSTGTPQETQYF
TGTGCCAGTAGGTCAACCGGGACACCGCAAGAGACCCAGTACTTC
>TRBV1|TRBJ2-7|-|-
CASSHRVDEQYF
TGCGCCAGCAGCCACAGGGTCGACGAGCAGTACTTC
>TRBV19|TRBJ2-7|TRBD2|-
CASSIGLAFVEQYF
TGTGCCAGTAGTATAGGACTAGCGTTTGTCGAGCAGTACTTC
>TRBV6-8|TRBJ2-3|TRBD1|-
CASSYSDRADTQYF
TGTGCCAGCAGTTACTCGGACAGGGCAGATACGCAGTATTTT
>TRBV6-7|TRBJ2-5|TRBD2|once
CASSLSGTSGGQETQYF
TGTGCCAGCAGTCTATCCGGGACTAGCGGGGGGCAAGAGACCCAGTACTTC
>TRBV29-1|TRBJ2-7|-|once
CSVVVLGPYEQYF
TGCAGCGTTGTTGTACTAGGTCCCTACGAGCAGTACTTC
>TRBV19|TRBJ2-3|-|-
CASSIDPRGRDTQYF
TGTGCCAGTAGTATAGATCCCCGGGGTCGAGATACGCAGTATTTT
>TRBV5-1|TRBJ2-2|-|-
CASSLAAGPTGELFF
TGCGCCAGCAGCTTGGCAGCGGGCCCCACCGGGGAGCTGTTTTTT
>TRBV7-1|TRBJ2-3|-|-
CASSPPSTDTQYF
TGTGCCAGCAGCCCGCCTAGCACAGATACGCAGTATTTT
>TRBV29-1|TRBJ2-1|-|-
CSVEPGPYNEQFF
TGCAGCGTTGAACCGGGACCATACAATGAGCAGTTCTTC
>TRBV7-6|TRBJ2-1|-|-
CASSQVETSISYNEQFF
TGTGCCAGCAGCCAAGTAGAGACTAGTATTTCCTACAATGAGCAGTTCTTC
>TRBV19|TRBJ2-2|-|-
CASCPLKTGNTGELFF
TGTGCCAGTTGCCCCCTTAAGACAGGAAACACCGGGGAGCTGTTTTTT
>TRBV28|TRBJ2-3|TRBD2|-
CASSPSGKGTDTQYF
TGTGCCAGCAGCCCTAGCGGGAAGGGCACAGATACGCAGTATTTT
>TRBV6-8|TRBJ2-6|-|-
CASSYSGANVLTF
TGTGCCAGCAGTTACTCCGGGGCCAACGTCCTGACTTTC
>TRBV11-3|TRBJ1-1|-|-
CASSLRRGENTEAFF
TGTGCCAGCAGCTTGAGAAGGGGCGAAAACACTGAAGCTTTCTTT
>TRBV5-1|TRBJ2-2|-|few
CASSLEGRNTGELFF
TGCGCCAGCAGCTTGGAAGGGAGGAACACCGGGGAGCTGTTTTTT
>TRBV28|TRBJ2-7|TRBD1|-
CASSQQGASYEQYF
TGTGCCAGCAGTCAACAGGGGGCCTCCTACGAGCAGTACTTC
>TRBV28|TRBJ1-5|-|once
CASSVRRAQPQHF
TGTGCCAGCAGTGTCCGAAGGGCTCAGCCCCAGCATTTT
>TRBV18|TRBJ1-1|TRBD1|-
CASSPRGVWGQEAFF
TGTGCCAGCTCACCACGAGGGGTGTGGGGACAGGAAGCTTTCTTT
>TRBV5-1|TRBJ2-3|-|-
CASSLAYPSTDTQYF
TGCGCCAGCAGCTTGGCTTATCCTAGCACAGATACGCAGTATTTT
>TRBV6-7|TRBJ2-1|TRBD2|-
CASSRPPGASGANEQFF
TGTGCCAGCAGCCGCCCACCCGGGGCTAGCGGGGCCAATGAGCAGTTCTTC
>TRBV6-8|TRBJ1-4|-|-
CASRGGTNEKLFF
TGTGCCAGCCGAGGGGGGACTAATGAAAAACTGTTTTTT
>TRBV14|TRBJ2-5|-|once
CASSQCTDHPPQETQYF
TGTGCCAGCAGCCAATGCACAGACCATCCACCCCAAGAGACCCAGTACTTC
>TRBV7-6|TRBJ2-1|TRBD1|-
CASSLLRDRGRNEQFF
TGTGCCAGCAGCTTACTCCGGGACAGGGGGCGGAATGAGCAGTTCTTC
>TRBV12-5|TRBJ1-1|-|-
CASGFLDNTEAFF
TGTGCTAGTGGTTTCCTGGATAACACTGAAGCTTTCTTT
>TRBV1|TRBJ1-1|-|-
CASRNRALNTEAFF
TGCGCCAGCAGAAACAGGGCTTTGAACACTGAAGCTTTCTTT
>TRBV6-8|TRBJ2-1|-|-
CASSYSQGGPYNEQFF
TGTGCCAGCAGTTACTCGCAGGGTGGTCCCTACAATGAGCAGTTCTTC